This TCR beta chain was profiled in a study of T cell responses to AZD1222 COVID-19 vaccine. The study, taken as a whole, reports: Spike-wide vaccine-associated CD4 TCRs dominated at 160-218 and 743-854. Following two doses of AZD1222, Spike-specific TCR breadth and depth rose.

Recipients boosted at about 4 weeks or about 12 weeks are pooled. V was shortened by 4 bases and J by 8 bases, with 9 bases between the two germline ends. The CDR3 spans 13 residues. The germline CDR1 and CDR2 sequences are MRHNA and SNTAGT. Sequencing was performed with immunoSEQ multiplex PCR; in TCRdb, only in-frame clones are kept and a portion is missing. The table has approximately 100,000 clones, around 90% seen once. This clone was observed a few times. Its antigen is unknown. The chain uses TRBV6-4 and TRBJ1-6, with no clear D. Here the sequenced sample was peripheral blood, taken 28 days after the second AZD1222 dose. This clonotype originated in an adult who received the AZD1222 COVID-19 vaccine. CDR3 sequence: CASSGNGHSPLHF. In DNA form, the CDR3 reads TGTGCCAGCAGTGGCAATGGGCATTCACCCCTCCACTTT.